The next 28 T cell receptor beta chains were all read from a single sample in a study of blood T cell repertoires in COVID-19. Data came from immunoSEQ multiplex PCR; TCRdb stores just in-frame clones and leaves some out. The sample yields approximately 200,000 clones, around 88% seen once. The sample was peripheral blood. The source of these receptors is a woman under 40 with acute or convalescent COVID-19.

The chain links TRBV18 to TRBJ2-7; 14 bases agree with TRBD2. V lost 3 bases, J lost 2 bases, and 9 bases stayed unmatched. The CDR3 has 18 residues. The germline CDR1 and CDR2 sequences are KGHSH and LQKENI. CDR3 region: CASSPGAGTSGGTYEQYF. The CDR3, as DNA: TGTGCCAGCTCACCGGGGGCCGGGACTAGCGGGGGTACCTACGAGCAGTACTTC.

A few counts support this clone. The chain is built from TRBV16 and TRBJ2-7; 11 bases align to TRBD1. V lost 3 bases to trimming and J lost 2 bases; unmatched junction nucleotides: 3. Germline V gene lookup returns CDR1 KGHSY and CDR2 FQNENV. This CDR3 has 15 residues. The DNA for the CDR3 is TGTGCCAGCAGCCAGGGGACAGGGGGACCCTACGAGCAGTACTTC. Translating it yields CASSQGTGGPYEQYF. Drawing the rest from reference TRBV16 and TRBJ2-7, the complete variable domain is GEEVAQTPKHLVRGEGQKAKLYCAPIKGHSYVFWYQQVLKNEFKFLISFQNENVFDETGMPKERFSAKCLPNSPCSLEIQATKLEDSAVYFCASSQGTGGPYEQYFGPGTRLTVT.

This chain connects TRBV12-3 or TRBV12-4 to TRBJ2-1, with D hard to call. Trimming pared 1 base from V and 6 bases from J, leaving 7 bases between. The CDR3 has 13 residues. This CDR3 is CASSLVGFNEQFF. The DNA for the CDR3 is TGTGCCAGCAGTTTAGTGGGCTTCAATGAGCAGTTCTTC.

This chain joins TRBV28 and TRBJ1-3, with 7 bases lining up with TRBD1. The CDR3 length is 13 residues. J lost 2 bases, V lost 6 bases, and 1 base had no gene match. Germline loops: CDR1 MDHEN, CDR2 SYDVKM. This CDR3 is CASSGTAGNTIYF. In DNA, the CDR3 is TGTGCCAGCAGCGGGACAGCTGGAAACACCATATATTTT.

Concerning this clone itself: Other DNA sequences in this sample translate to the same CDR3. The chain joins TRBV7-9 to TRBJ2-3; D unclear. The germline V and J ends were trimmed by 6 bases and 6 bases, with 7 bases remaining between them. Germline V gene sequence: CDR1 SEHNR, CDR2 FQNEAQ (reference sequence). CDR3 length: 11 amino acids. In nucleotides, the CDR3 is TGTGCCAGCAGTTCCAGTGATACGCAGTATTTT. Translation gives CASSSSDTQYF.

This sequence joins TRBV19 and TRBJ1-1; no clear D. The length of the CDR3 is 13 residues. Germline CDR1 reads LNHDA; CDR2 reads SQIVND (reference sequence). V was cut by 3 bases and J by 12 bases, with 17 bases left in between. The CDR3 nucleotides read TGTGCCAGTAGTATGCAGGAAATTTCAAGGCCTTTCTTT. Protein: CASSMQEISRPFF.

This clone appeared a few times. This chain connects TRBV2 to TRBJ2-1; D not certain. With 7 bases removed from V and 6 bases from J, the gap between germline ends came to 4 bases. The CDR3 has 10 residues. Per germline, CDR1 SNHLY and CDR2 FYNNEI. CDR3 sequence (DNA): TGTGCCAGCAATAGCAATGAGCAGTTCTTC. As protein: CASNSNEQFF.

The chain has TRBV19 and TRBJ2-7; the match to TRBD2 covers 8 bases. The CDR3 is made up of 14 amino acids. Germline lookup yields CDR1 LNHDA and CDR2 SQIVND (reference sequence). After removal of 8 bases from V and 7 bases from J, the junction contained 13 bases not matched to a gene. The DNA of the CDR3 is TGTGCCAGTGGGGGTAGCGGGGACGCCTGGGAGCAGTACTTC. Its protein is CASGGSGDAWEQYF.

In this sample, this clone turned up a few times. The V gene is TRBV5-1, the J gene TRBJ2-3; possible D gene TRBD1, 6 bases. From germline, CDR1 is SGHRS and CDR2 YFSETQ. The V end lost 5 bases, the J end lost 2 bases, and 15 bases lay between the germline ends. The CDR3 is 15 amino acids. For the CDR3, the DNA is TGCGCCAGCAGTCAAGACAGGCGGAACACAGATACGCAGTATTTT. Protein product: CASSQDRRNTDTQYF.

J is TRBJ2-6 and V is TRBV10-3; D gene uncertain. CDR3 length: 16 residues. Germline CDR1 is ENHRY and CDR2 is SYGVKD. The V gene lost 2 bases and the J gene lost 2 bases, with 10 bases spanning the gap. In DNA form, the CDR3 reads TGTGCCATCAGTGAGGCACGCCCGGCTGGGGCCAACGTCCTGACTTTC. Protein product: CAISEARPAGANVLTF.

The V gene is TRBV4-2, the J gene TRBJ1-3; weak D call: TRBD1 (6 bases). Per germline, CDR1 LGHNA and CDR2 YNFKEQ. CDR3 length: 16 residues. Trimming took 1 base from V and 0 from J, leaving 10 bases between them. The CDR3 here is CASSQGQGSSGNTIYF. For the CDR3, the DNA is TGTGCCAGCAGCCAAGGGCAGGGGAGCTCTGGAAACACCATATATTTT.

The chain links TRBV4-1 to TRBJ2-1; 9 bases are a match to TRBD1. The V gene's germline CDR1 is MGHRA and CDR2 YSYEKL. The CDR3 has 15 residues. The J segment lost 7 bases and the V segment lost 1 base, leaving 5 bases of the junction unmatched. CDR3 sequence reads: CASSQVGTGRNEQFF. Here the CDR3 DNA reads TGCGCCAGCAGCCAAGTCGGGACAGGGAGGAATGAGCAGTTCTTC.

This clone appeared once. The junction shows a germline mismatch at one end, possibly a read error. The chain has TRBV30 and TRBJ1-4; 7 bases match TRBD1. Germline lookup yields CDR1 GTSNPN and CDR2 SVGIG (reference sequence). This CDR3 is built from 13 residues. The CDR3 sequence: CAAEGQINEKLFF. CDR3 bases: TGTGCTGCTGAGGGACAGATTAATGAAAAGCTGTTTTTT.

The rearrangement uses TRBV27 and TRBJ1-4, with 10 bases that match TRBD1. The CDR3 contains 16 residues. From germline, CDR1 is MNHEY and CDR2 SMNVEV (reference sequence). J was trimmed by 6 bases and V by 5 bases; bases with no gene match: 9. CDR3 amino acids: CASSRPPGTGDEKLFF. CDR3 DNA: TGTGCCAGCAGTCGCCCCCCCGGGACAGGGGATGAAAAACTGTTTTTT.

V is TRBV5-4 and J is TRBJ2-6; D is ambiguous. This CDR3 is built from 13 residues. V was shortened by 4 bases and J by 2 bases, with 4 bases between the two germline ends. Germline V gives CDR1 SGHNT, CDR2 YYREEE (reference sequence). The DNA of the CDR3 is TGTGCCAGCAGCCCAGCTGGGGCCAACGTCCTGACTTTC. Its protein is CASSPAGANVLTF.

This clone was observed a handful of times. The CDR3 coding sequence is TGTGCCTCAAAATGGTGGGGAGGTGAAAAACTGTTTTTT. It yields the protein CASKWWGGEKLFF. The chain is built from TRBV12-3 or TRBV12-4 and TRBJ1-4; D not resolved. Trimming pared 11 bases from V and 7 bases from J, leaving 17 bases between. The CDR3 has 13 amino acids.

CDR3 bases: TGTGCCAGTAGTGCTGCGGGGAACTATGGCTACACCTTC. Its protein is CASSAAGNYGYTF. The V call is TRBV19, the J call TRBJ1-2, with D unresolved. Germline lookup yields CDR1 LNHDA and CDR2 SQIVND (reference sequence). Trimming stripped 5 bases from V and 2 bases from J, with 9 bases between. The CDR3 sequence is 13 residues long.

The V call is TRBV2, the J call TRBJ2-5; perhaps TRBD1 as D (5 bases). V lost 3 bases, J lost 2 bases, and 13 bases lay in between. The CDR3 consists of 15 residues. From germline, CDR1 is SNHLY and CDR2 FYNNEI. DNA of the CDR3: TGTGCCAGCAGTGATGGACATTCCGCTCAAGAGACCCAGTACTTC. Translated: CASSDGHSAQETQYF.

V and J are TRBV19 and TRBJ1-5; D not certain. Trimming left V 1 base short and J 5 bases short, with 6 bases between. Germline CDR1 and CDR2: LNHDA and SQIVND (reference sequence). The CDR3 sequence is 13 residues long. This chain's CDR3 is CASSIVFYQPQHF. In DNA, the CDR3 is TGTGCCAGTAGTATAGTTTTCTATCAGCCCCAGCATTTT.

The chain carries TRBV7-2 and TRBJ2-2, with D uncertain. The CDR3 is 13 amino acids. V lost 3 bases to trimming and J lost 7 bases, with 9 bases between them. Germline V gives CDR1 SGHTA, CDR2 FQGNSA. The CDR3 DNA reads TGTGCCAGCAGCTTCAGCGTCGTCGGGGAGCTGTTTTTT. It specifies CASSFSVVGELFF.

V and J are TRBV27 and TRBJ2-3; TRBD1 might be the D (5 bases). The CDR3 is 14 amino acids. V gave up 7 bases and J gave up 0 bases, with 11 bases separating them. Germline V gene data show CDR1 as MNHEY and CDR2 as SMNVEV (reference sequence). Here the CDR3 reads CASNHRGSTDTQYF. CDR3 nucleotide sequence: TGTGCCAGCAATCATAGGGGCAGCACAGATACGCAGTATTTT.

The chain recombines TRBV15 with TRBJ2-1; TRBD2 might be the D (6 bases). The CDR3 is made up of 13 amino acids. V dropped 3 bases and J dropped 6 bases, with 9 bases sitting between them. CDR1 and CDR2 from the germline V gene are LNHNV and YYDKDF (reference sequence). CDR3 region: CATSRPGSNEQFF. The DNA for the CDR3 is TGTGCCACCAGCAGGCCCGGGAGCAATGAGCAGTTCTTC. Variable domain in full (rest from reference TRBV15 and TRBJ2-1): DAMVIQNPRYQVTQFGKPVTLSCSQTLNHNVMYWYQQKSSQAPKLLFHYYDKDFNNEADTPDNFQSRRPNTSFCFLDIRSPGLGDTAMYLCATSRPGSNEQFFGPGTRLTVL.

This sequence joins TRBV6-5 and TRBJ2-3; possible D gene TRBD2, 6 bases. Trimming removed 7 bases at V and 3 bases at J, with 14 bases between. Germline loops: CDR1 MNHEY, CDR2 SVGAGI. This CDR3 region has 14 residues. CDR3 protein: CASKRTKETDTQYF. The CDR3 nucleotides are TGTGCCAGCAAGAGGACTAAGGAAACAGATACGCAGTATTTT.

The chain has TRBV3-1 (or the pseudogene TRBV3-2) and TRBJ2-5; D may be TRBD1 (6 bases). CDR3 length equals 12 residues. CDR1 and CDR2 from the germline V gene are LGHDT and YNNKEL (reference sequence). With 0 bases removed from V and 9 bases from J, the gap between germline ends came to 8 bases. In DNA form, the CDR3 reads TGTGCCAGCAGCCAAGAGGGGGCGGCCCAGTACTTC. Encoded protein: CASSQEGAAQYF.

The rearrangement links TRBV30 to TRBJ1-2, with D maybe TRBD1 (5 bases). Germline CDR1 and CDR2: GTSNPN and SVGIG (reference sequence). CDR3 length: 14 residues. The CDR3 sequence is CAHTPLQGSYGYTF. The CDR3 nucleotides are TGTGCTCACACCCCCCTGCAGGGATCCTATGGCTACACCTTC.

The rearrangement joins TRBV9 to TRBJ2-7, with 7 bases aligning to TRBD2. The CDR3 runs to 12 residues. In germline, CDR1 is SGDLS, CDR2 YYNGEE. Trimming removed 4 bases from V and 5 bases from J; junction bases left unmatched: 3. CDR3 region: CASSTSGNEQYF. CDR3 nucleotide sequence: TGTGCCAGCAGCACAAGCGGGAACGAGCAGTACTTC. The full variable domain, its missing parts supplied by reference TRBV9 and TRBJ2-7, is DSGVTQTPKHLITATGQRVTLRCSPRSGDLSVYWYQQSLDQGLQFLIQYYNGEERAKGNILERFSAQQFPDLHSELNLSSLELGDSALYFCASSTSGNEQYFGPGTRLTVT.

V gene TRBV10-3 combines with J gene TRBJ2-7; 11 bases map to TRBD2. Trimming cost V 5 bases and J 2 bases; bases outside gene matches: 2. This CDR3 has 14 amino acids. CDR1 and CDR2 (germline): ENHRY, SYGVKD. CDR3 in amino acids: CAISSSGGTYEQYF. CDR3 nucleotide sequence: TGTGCCATCAGTTCTAGCGGGGGGACCTACGAGCAGTACTTC.

V usage is TRBV6-1 and J usage is TRBJ2-4; D gene ambiguous. The CDR3 sequence is 14 residues long. V shed 3 bases and J shed 9 bases, with 15 bases lying between them. The germline CDR1 and CDR2 sequences are MNHNS and SASEGT. Here the CDR3 reads CASSDEVRLIIQYF. In nucleotides, the CDR3 is TGTGCCAGCAGTGATGAGGTTAGGTTGATCATTCAGTACTTC.